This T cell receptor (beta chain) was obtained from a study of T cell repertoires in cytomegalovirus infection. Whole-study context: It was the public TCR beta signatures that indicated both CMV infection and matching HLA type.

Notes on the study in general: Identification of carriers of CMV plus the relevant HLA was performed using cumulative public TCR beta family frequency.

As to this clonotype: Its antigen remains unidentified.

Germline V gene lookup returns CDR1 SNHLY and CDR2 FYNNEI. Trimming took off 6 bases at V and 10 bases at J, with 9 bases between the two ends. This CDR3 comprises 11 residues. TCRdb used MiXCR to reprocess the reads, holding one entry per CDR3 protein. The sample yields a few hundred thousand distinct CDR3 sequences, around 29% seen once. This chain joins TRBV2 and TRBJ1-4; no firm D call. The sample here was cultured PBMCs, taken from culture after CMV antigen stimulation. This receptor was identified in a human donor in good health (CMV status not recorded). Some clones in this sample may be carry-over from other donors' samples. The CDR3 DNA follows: TGTGCCAGCAGAATGGGAGGAAAACTGTTTTTT. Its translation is CASRMGGKLFF.